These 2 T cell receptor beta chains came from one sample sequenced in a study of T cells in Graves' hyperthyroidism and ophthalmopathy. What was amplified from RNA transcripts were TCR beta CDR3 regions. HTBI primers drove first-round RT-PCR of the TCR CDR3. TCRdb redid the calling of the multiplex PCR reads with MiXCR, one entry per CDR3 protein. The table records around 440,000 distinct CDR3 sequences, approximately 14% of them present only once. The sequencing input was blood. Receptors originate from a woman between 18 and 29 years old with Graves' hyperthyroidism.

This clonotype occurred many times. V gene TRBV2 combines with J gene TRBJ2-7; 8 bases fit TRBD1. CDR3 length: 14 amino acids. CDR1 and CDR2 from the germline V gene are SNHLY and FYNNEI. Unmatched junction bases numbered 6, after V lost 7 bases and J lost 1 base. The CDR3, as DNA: TGTGCCAGCATGGTGGACAGGGCTTCCTACGAGCAGTACTTC. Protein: CASMVDRASYEQYF.

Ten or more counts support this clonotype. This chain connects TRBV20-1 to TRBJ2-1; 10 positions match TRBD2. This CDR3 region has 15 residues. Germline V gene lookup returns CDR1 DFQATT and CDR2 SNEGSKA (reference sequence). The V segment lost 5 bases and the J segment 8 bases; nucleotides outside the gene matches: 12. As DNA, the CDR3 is TGCAGTGCTGTACACCTAGCGGGAGACCCCCATGAGCAGTTCTTC. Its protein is CSAVHLAGDPHEQFF.